The 21 T cell receptor beta chains presented below share a single source sample, sequenced in a study of a mutant IDH1 vaccine in newly diagnosed glioma. Time point given: week 23, last vaccination. In the vaccine, a single dose held 300 ug of the mutant IDH1 20-mer peptide, along with topical imiquimod. Which antigens these TCRs recognize remains unknown. Here immunoSEQ multiplex PCR was the method, and the copy in TCRdb shows in-frame clones only, minus some. The table lists about 81,000 clones, 85% of them singletons, with 2.2% in the top ten. Sample: PBMCs, taken from a glioma patient whose treatment included an IDH1 peptide vaccine. The receptors come from a man in his thirties or forties with glioma. Some clones in this sample may be carry-over from other donors' samples.

This sequence joins TRBV5-4 and TRBJ1-2; possibly TRBD1 for D (5 bases). This CDR3 contains 13 residues. V lost 3 bases, J lost 5 bases, and 11 bases lay in between. Germline V gene data show CDR1 as SGHNT and CDR2 as YYREEE (reference sequence). The CDR3 DNA reads as TGTGCCAGCAGCTCACAGGCAGAATATGGCTACACCTTC. It translates to CASSSQAEYGYTF.

V is TRBV7-2 and J is TRBJ1-6; possible D gene TRBD1, 5 bases. The V end lost 4 bases, the J end lost 4 bases, and 8 bases lay between the germline ends. The CDR3 runs 14 residues. Looked up from germline, CDR1 is SGHTA and CDR2 is FQGNSA. The CDR3 nucleotides are TGTGCCAGCAGCTCCTCAGGGTATAATTCACCCCTCCACTTT. The encoded protein is CASSSSGYNSPLHF. Full variable domain (missing parts from reference TRBV7-2 and TRBJ1-6): GAGVSQSPSNKVTEKGKDVELRCDPISGHTALYWYRQSLGQGLEFLIYFQGNSAPDKSGLPSDRFSAERTGGSVSTLTIQRTQQEDSAVYLCASSSSGYNSPLHFGNGTRLTVT.

The chain couples TRBV5-1 to TRBJ1-5; possibly TRBD1 for D (5 bases). From germline, CDR1 is SGHRS and CDR2 YFSETQ. CDR3 size: 15 residues. Trimming removed 0 bases from V and 0 bases from J, with 7 bases in between. CDR3 region: CASSLEGLSNQPQHF. CDR3 bases: TGCGCCAGCAGCTTGGAGGGGCTTAGCAATCAGCCCCAGCATTTT.

This sequence joins TRBV4-1 and TRBJ2-1, with 12 nucleotides matching TRBD2. This CDR3 is 17 amino acids long. The germline CDR1 and CDR2 sequences are MGHRA and YSYEKL. The V and J ends lost 3 bases and 4 bases, in that order; junction bases with no gene match: 7. The DNA of the CDR3 is TGCGCCAGCAGCCAGGCCGGACTAGCGGGATGGTACAATGAGCAGTTCTTC. Its protein product is CASSQAGLAGWYNEQFF.

This clone was picked up one time. The genes are TRBV11-2 and TRBJ1-4; 9 bases map to TRBD1. J was trimmed by 7 bases and V by 4 bases; bases with no gene match: 7. Germline assignment: CDR1 SGHAT and CDR2 FQNNGV. The CDR3 is 15 amino acids. The DNA of the CDR3 is TGTGCCAGCAGCTCCCATGGGGGACAGGGTGAAAAACTGTTTTTT. Translation: CASSSHGGQGEKLFF.

This clone was detected only once. The chain has TRBV5-1 and TRBJ2-7, with TRBD1 identical over 7 bases. The CDR3 contains 13 residues. Per germline, CDR1 SGHRS and CDR2 YFSETQ. Trimming took 4 bases from V and 6 from J; bases not matched to a gene: 7. The CDR3 DNA reads TGCGCCAGCAGCGCACAGGGGATCGGCGAGCAGTACTTC. Amino acids: CASSAQGIGEQYF.

There are a few counts of this clone. The chain employs TRBV5-5 and TRBJ1-4; D perhaps matches TRBD1 (6 bases). This CDR3 contains 13 residues. V lost 2 bases, J lost 6 bases, and 8 bases lay in between. CDR1 SGHKS and CDR2 YYEKEE come from the germline V gene (reference sequence). The CDR3 bases are TGTGCCAGCAGCTTTGGGACATATGAAAAACTGTTTTTT. Its protein is CASSFGTYEKLFF.

This chain links TRBV6-5 with TRBJ1-1; tentative D call: TRBD1 (6 bases). Trimming cost V 2 bases and J 10 bases, with 14 bases left between them. CDR1 and CDR2 from the germline V gene are MNHEY and SVGAGI. This CDR3 region has 13 residues. Written as DNA, the CDR3 is TGTGCCAGCAGTTACCTCCGGGACACGGGAGCTTTCTTT. Translation gives CASSYLRDTGAFF.

V gene TRBV5-1 combines with J gene TRBJ1-1; TRBD1 might be the D (6 bases). Germline CDR1 reads SGHRS; CDR2 reads YFSETQ. Trimming took 3 bases from V and 4 from J, leaving 13 bases between them. There are 14 residues in the CDR3. The CDR3 protein is CASSSYREGTEAFF. As DNA, the CDR3 is TGCGCCAGCAGCTCATACAGGGAGGGCACTGAAGCTTTCTTT.

The CDR3 here is CASSRSPSNTEAFF. CDR3 DNA: TGCGCCAGCAGCCGGAGCCCCTCCAACACTGAAGCTTTCTTT. The rearrangement joins TRBV4-1 to TRBJ1-1; no clear D. Germline V lookup: CDR1 MGHRA, CDR2 YSYEKL. The CDR3 spans 14 residues. Trimming shortened V by 4 bases and J by 2 bases, and 11 bases separated the two germline ends.

This chain connects TRBV7-2 to TRBJ2-1; TRBD2 agrees at 9 bases. The germline V gene has CDR1 SGHTA and CDR2 FQGNSA. This CDR3 spans 16 amino acids. J was trimmed by 4 bases and V by 1 base; bases with no gene match: 5. CDR3 sequence reads: CASSLESLAGYNEQFF. CDR3 sequence (DNA): TGTGCCAGCAGCTTAGAGTCCCTAGCGGGGTACAATGAGCAGTTCTTC. The full variable domain, in which reference TRBV7-2 and TRBJ2-1 provide the parts outside the CDR3, is GAGVSQSPSNKVTEKGKDVELRCDPISGHTALYWYRQSLGQGLEFLIYFQGNSAPDKSGLPSDRFSAERTGGSVSTLTIQRTQQEDSAVYLCASSLESLAGYNEQFFGPGTRLTVL.

This clone has a handful of counts. The chain links TRBV7-9 to TRBJ2-4; the match to TRBD1 covers 7 bases. Germline lookup yields CDR1 SEHNR and CDR2 FQNEAQ (reference sequence). The CDR3 consists of 17 residues. J gave up 0 bases and V 5 bases, and 10 bases lay outside the gene matches. The CDR3 bases are TGTGCCAGCAGCGCACGGGACAGAGTACTAGCCAAAAACATTCAGTACTTC. Translating gives CASSARDRVLAKNIQYF.

In its sample, this clone was seen once. The chain combines TRBV19 with TRBJ2-2, with a weak D call TRBD2 (6 bases). Germline CDR1 LNHDA, CDR2 SQIVND (reference sequence). V lost 3 bases and J lost 3, with 8 bases in between. This CDR3 region has 14 residues. CDR3 residues: CASSMGGYTGELFF. CDR3 nucleotides: TGTGCCAGTAGTATGGGAGGATACACCGGGGAGCTGTTTTTT.

The chain employs TRBV6-1 and TRBJ1-4; 9 nucleotides match TRBD1. Trimming took 8 bases from V and 7 from J; bases not matched to a gene: 11. This CDR3 contains 15 residues. Germline assignment: CDR1 MNHNS and CDR2 SASEGT. The CDR3: CASGRDRAISEKLFF. CDR3 in DNA: TGTGCCAGCGGCCGGGACAGGGCTATTTCTGAAAAACTGTTTTTT.

This clone was detected only once. The CDR3 region is CASSLVGSSGELFF. CDR3 DNA sequence: TGCGCCAGCAGCTTGGTGGGAAGTTCCGGGGAGCTGTTTTTT. This rearrangement joins TRBV5-1 to TRBJ2-2, with D unclear. Germline CDR1 is SGHRS and CDR2 is YFSETQ. The CDR3 covers 14 residues. V lost 0 bases and J lost 6, with 9 bases in between.

The chain combines TRBV5-1 with TRBJ1-1; 7 bases line up with TRBD1. This CDR3 region has 16 residues. V lost 4 bases, J lost 5 bases, and 14 bases stayed unmatched. CDR1 and CDR2 (germline): SGHRS, YFSETQ. Here the CDR3 reads CASSPGTANGRTEAFF. The CDR3 DNA sequence: TGCGCCAGCAGCCCTGGGACAGCCAACGGGAGGACTGAAGCTTTCTTT. The whole variable domain, filled in from reference TRBV5-1 and TRBJ1-1, reads KAGVTQTPRYLIKTRGQQVTLSCSPISGHRSVSWYQQTPGQGLQFLFEYFSETQRNKGNFPGRFSGRQFSNSRSEMNVSTLELGDSALYLCASSPGTANGRTEAFFGQGTRLTVV.

The genes are TRBV28 and TRBJ2-2; TRBD1 is a possible D gene (5 bases). Trimming removed 8 bases from V and 1 base from J, with 11 bases in between. CDR3 length: 14 residues. Germline V gene lookup returns CDR1 MDHEN and CDR2 SYDVKM. The CDR3 loop reads CASLLGQNTGELFF. As DNA, the CDR3 is TGTGCCAGCCTCTTAGGACAGAACACCGGGGAGCTGTTTTTT.

This clone has just a few counts. CDR3 DNA: TGTGCCAGCCAGGGGACAGGGGGCTTGACCCAGCATTTT. It yields the protein CASQGTGGLTQHF. The V and J genes are TRBV2 and TRBJ1-5; 12 nucleotides agree with TRBD1. The CDR3 has 13 residues. V lost 8 bases and J lost 11; bases outside the gene matches: 7. Germline CDR1 SNHLY, CDR2 FYNNEI.

Note on this clone: This CDR3 is also generated by other DNA sequences in the sample. V usage is TRBV9 and J usage is TRBJ2-7; 7 bases are a match to TRBD2. Germline CDR1 is SGDLS and CDR2 is YYNGEE. This CDR3 spans 14 amino acids. J was trimmed by 4 bases and V by 3 bases; bases with no gene match: 7. CDR3 sequence (DNA): TGTGCCAGCAGCGGTCGGGGCGGGGGTTACGAGCAGTACTTC. Its translation: CASSGRGGGYEQYF.

This clone occurred once. The chain employs TRBV7-9 and TRBJ2-2, with 12 bases aligning to TRBD2. V lost 4 bases and J lost 8; bases outside the gene matches: 5. Germline V gene sequence: CDR1 SEHNR, CDR2 FQNEAQ (reference sequence). This CDR3 contains 15 residues. The CDR3 nucleotides are TGTGCCAGCAGCTCCCCCGGACTAGCGGGAGGGGAGCTGTTTTTT. Residues: CASSSPGLAGGELFF.

The chain employs TRBV4-3 and TRBJ1-2; D call uncertain. V was cut by 1 base and J by 7 bases, with 10 bases left in between. The germline gives CDR1 LGHNA, CDR2 YSLEER. The CDR3 length is 13 residues. CDR3 region: CASSQVMGGGYTF. In nucleotides, the CDR3 is TGCGCCAGCAGCCAAGTAATGGGCGGTGGCTACACCTTC.